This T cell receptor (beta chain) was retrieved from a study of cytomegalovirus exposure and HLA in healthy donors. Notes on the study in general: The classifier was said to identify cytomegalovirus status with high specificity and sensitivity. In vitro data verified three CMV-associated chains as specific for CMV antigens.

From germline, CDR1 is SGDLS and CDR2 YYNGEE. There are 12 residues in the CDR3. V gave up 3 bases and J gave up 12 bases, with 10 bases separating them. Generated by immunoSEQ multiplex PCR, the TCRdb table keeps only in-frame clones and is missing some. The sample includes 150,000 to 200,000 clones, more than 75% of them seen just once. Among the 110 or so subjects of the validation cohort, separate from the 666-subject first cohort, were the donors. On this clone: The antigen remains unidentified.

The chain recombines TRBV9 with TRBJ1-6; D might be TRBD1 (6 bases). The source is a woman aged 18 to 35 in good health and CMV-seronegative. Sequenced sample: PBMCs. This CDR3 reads CASSDPGVPLHF. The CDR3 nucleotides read TGTGCCAGCAGCGACCCAGGGGTACCCCTCCACTTT.